This T cell receptor beta chain stems from a study of blood T cell repertoires in COVID-19. Original processing notes: Quantification of nucleated cells was approximated via reference gene primer amplification. Clones were sequenced by immunoSEQ multiplex PCR, and TCRdb holds only the in-frame ones, with some missing. That table is the source of V, J and clone size, and D and trimming were worked out from the DNA. The data show around 30,000 clones, approximately 90% seen once. Germline CDR1 reads SEHNR; CDR2 reads FQNEAQ (reference sequence). This CDR3 is 13 amino acids long. The V gene lost 6 bases and the J gene lost 8 bases, with 13 bases spanning the gap.

The sequence was obtained from a man aged 55 to 70 with acute or convalescent COVID-19. The chain carries TRBV7-9 and TRBJ2-2, with a weak D call TRBD1 (5 bases). Sequenced input: peripheral blood. CDR3 loop: CASSRQLAGELFF. CDR3 coding DNA: TGTGCCAGCAGTCGACAGTTGGCAGGGGAGCTGTTTTTT.